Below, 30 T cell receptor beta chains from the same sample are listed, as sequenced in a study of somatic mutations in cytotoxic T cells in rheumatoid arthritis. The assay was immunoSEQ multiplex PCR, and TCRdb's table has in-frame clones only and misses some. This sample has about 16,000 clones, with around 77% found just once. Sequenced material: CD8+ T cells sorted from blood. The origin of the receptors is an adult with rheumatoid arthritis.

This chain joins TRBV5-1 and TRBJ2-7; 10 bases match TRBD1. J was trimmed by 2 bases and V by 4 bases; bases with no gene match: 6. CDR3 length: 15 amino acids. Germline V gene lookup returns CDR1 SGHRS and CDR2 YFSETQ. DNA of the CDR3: TGCGCCAGCAGCCGGAGGGGACAGGGGACCTACGAGCAGTACTTC. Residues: CASSRRGQGTYEQYF.

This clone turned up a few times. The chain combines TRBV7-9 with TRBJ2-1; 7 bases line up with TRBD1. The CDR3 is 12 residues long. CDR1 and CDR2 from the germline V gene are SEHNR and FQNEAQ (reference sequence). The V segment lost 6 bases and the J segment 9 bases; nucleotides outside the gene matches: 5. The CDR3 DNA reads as TGTGCCAGCAGAAAAGGGGGCCTTGAGCAGTTCTTC. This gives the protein CASRKGGLEQFF.

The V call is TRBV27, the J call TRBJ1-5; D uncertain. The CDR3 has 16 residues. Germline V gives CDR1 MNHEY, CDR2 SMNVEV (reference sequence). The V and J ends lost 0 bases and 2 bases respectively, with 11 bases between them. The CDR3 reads CASSLSVGSGNQPQHF. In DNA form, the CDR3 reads TGTGCCAGCAGTTTATCGGTGGGATCCGGCAATCAGCCCCAGCATTTT.

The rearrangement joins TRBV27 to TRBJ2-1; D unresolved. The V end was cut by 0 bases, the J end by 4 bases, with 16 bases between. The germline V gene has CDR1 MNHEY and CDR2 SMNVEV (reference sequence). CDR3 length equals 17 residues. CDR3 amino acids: CASSLSPGPDLYNEQFF. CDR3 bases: TGTGCCAGCAGTTTATCCCCGGGTCCTGACCTATACAATGAGCAGTTCTTC.

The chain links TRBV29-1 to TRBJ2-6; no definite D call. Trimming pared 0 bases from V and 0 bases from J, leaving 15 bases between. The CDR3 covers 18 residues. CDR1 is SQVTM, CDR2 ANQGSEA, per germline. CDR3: CSVEEGRTPGSGANVLTF. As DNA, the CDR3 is TGCAGCGTTGAAGAGGGCAGGACCCCCGGCTCTGGGGCCAACGTCCTGACTTTC. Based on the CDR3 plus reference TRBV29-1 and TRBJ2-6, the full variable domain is SAVISQKPSRDICQRGTSLTIQCQVDSQVTMMFWYRQQPGQSLTLIATANQGSEATYESGFVIDKFPISRPNLTFSTLTVSNMSPEDSSIYLCSVEEGRTPGSGANVLTFGAGSRLTVL.

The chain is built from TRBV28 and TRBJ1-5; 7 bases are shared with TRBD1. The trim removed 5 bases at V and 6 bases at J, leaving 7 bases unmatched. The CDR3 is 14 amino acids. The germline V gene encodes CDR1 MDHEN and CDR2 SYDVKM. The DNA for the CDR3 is TGTGCCAGCAGTCCCAGGGGGGCAGTTCAGCCCCAGCATTTT. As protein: CASSPRGAVQPQHF.

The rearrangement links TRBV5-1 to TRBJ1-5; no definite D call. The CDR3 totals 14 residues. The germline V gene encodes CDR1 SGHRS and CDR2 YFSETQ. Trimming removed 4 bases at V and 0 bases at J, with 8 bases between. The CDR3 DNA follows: TGCGCCAGCAGCCCGGGTTATAGCAATCAGCCCCAGCATTTT. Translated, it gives CASSPGYSNQPQHF.

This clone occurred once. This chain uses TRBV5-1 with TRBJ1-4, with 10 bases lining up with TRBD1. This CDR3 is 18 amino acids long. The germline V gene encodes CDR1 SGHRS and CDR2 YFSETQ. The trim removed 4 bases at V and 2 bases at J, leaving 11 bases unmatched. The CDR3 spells CASSPSGQGLVTNEKLFF. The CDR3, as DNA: TGCGCCAGCAGCCCTTCGGGACAGGGGTTGGTGACTAATGAAAAACTGTTTTTT.

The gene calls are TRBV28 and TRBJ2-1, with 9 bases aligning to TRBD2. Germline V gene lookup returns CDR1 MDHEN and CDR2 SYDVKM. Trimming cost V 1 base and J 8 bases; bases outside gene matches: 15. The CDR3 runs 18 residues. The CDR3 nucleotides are TGTGCCAGCAGTTTATCGGAGGCTGCGCGGGGGGGCGGATATGAGCAGTTCTTC. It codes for CASSLSEAARGGGYEQFF.

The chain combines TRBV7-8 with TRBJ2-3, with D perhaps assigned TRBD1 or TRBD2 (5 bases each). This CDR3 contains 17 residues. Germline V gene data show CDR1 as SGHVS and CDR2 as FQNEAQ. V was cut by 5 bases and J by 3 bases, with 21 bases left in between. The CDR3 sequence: CASSPNLGERGTDTQYF. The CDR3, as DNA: TGTGCCAGCAGCCCGAACCTGGGGGAGAGGGGAACAGATACGCAGTATTTT. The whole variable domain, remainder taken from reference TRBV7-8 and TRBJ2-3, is GAGVSQSPRYKVAKRGQDVALRCDPISGHVSLFWYQQALGQGPEFLTYFQNEAQLDKSGLPSDRFFAERPEGSVSTLKIQRTQQEDSAVYLCASSPNLGERGTDTQYFGPGTRLTVL.

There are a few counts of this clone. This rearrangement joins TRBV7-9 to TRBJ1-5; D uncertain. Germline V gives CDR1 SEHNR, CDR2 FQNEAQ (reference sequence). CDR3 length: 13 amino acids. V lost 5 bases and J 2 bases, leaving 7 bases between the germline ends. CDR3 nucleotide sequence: TGTGCCAGCAGCCCTGATCGCAATCAGCCCCAGCATTTT. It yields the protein CASSPDRNQPQHF. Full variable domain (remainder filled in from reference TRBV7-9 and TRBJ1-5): DTGVSQNPRHKITKRGQNVTFRCDPISEHNRLYWYRQTLGQGPEFLTYFQNEAQLEKSRLLSDRFSAERPKGSFSTLEIQRTEQGDSAMYLCASSPDRNQPQHFGDGTRLSIL.

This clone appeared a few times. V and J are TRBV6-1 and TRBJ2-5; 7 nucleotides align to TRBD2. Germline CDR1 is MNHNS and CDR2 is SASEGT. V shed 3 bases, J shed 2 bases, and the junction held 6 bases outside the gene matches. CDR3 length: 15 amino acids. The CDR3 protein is CASSDLGGGQETQYF. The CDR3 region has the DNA TGTGCCAGCAGTGATCTGGGCGGGGGTCAAGAGACCCAGTACTTC.

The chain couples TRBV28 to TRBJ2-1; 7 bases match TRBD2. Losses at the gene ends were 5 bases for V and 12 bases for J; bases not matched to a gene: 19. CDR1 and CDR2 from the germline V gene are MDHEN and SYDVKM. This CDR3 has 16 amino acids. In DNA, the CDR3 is TGTGCCAGCAGTATCGGGACTAAGAGGGAACTGGAACCGCAGTTCTTC. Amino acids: CASSIGTKRELEPQFF. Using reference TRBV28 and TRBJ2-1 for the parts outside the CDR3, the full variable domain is DVKVTQSSRYLVKRTGEKVFLECVQDMDHENMFWYRQDPGLGLRLIYFSYDVKMKEKGDIPEGYSVSREKKERFSLILESASTNQTSMYLCASSIGTKRELEPQFFGPGTRLTVL.

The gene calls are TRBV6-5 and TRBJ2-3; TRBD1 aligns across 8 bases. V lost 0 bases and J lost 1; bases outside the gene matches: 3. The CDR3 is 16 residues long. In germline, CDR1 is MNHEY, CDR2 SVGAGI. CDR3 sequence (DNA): TGTGCCAGCAGTTACTCACCGGGACAGGGCACAGATACGCAGTATTTT. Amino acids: CASSYSPGQGTDTQYF.

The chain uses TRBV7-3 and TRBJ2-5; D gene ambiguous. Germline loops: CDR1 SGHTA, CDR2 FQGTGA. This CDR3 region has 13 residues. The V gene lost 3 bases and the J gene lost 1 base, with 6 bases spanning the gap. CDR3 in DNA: TGTGCCAGCAGCTTGGGCACCCAAGAGACCCAGTACTTC. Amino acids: CASSLGTQETQYF. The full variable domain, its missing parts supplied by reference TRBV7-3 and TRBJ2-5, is GAGVSQTPSNKVTEKGKYVELRCDPISGHTALYWYRQSLGQGPEFLIYFQGTGAADDSGLPNDRFFAVRPEGSVSTLKIQRTERGDSAVYLCASSLGTQETQYFGPGTRLLVL.

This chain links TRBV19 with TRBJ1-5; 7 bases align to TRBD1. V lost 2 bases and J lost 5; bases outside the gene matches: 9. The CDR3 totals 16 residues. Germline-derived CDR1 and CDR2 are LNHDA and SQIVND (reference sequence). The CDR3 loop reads CASSIKGDSYYQPQHF. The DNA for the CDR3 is TGTGCCAGTAGTATAAAGGGGGACAGCTACTATCAGCCCCAGCATTTT.

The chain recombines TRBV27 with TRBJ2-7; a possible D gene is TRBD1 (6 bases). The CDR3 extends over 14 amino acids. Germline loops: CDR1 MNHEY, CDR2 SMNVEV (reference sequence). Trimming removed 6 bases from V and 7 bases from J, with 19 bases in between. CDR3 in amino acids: CASRIQGSPREQYV. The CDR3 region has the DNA TGTGCCAGCAGAATACAGGGTAGTCCGAGGGAGCAGTACGTC.

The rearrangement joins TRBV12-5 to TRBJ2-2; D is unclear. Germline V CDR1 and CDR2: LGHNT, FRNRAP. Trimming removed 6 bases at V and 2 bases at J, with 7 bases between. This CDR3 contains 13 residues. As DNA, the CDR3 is TGTGCTAGTGGGCGCTACAACACCGGGGAGCTGTTTTTT. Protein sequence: CASGRYNTGELFF.

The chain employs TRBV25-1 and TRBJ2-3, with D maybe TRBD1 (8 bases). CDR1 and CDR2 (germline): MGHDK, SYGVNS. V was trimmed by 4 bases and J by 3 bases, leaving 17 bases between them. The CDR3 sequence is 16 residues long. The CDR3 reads CASSGYRGGLTDTQYF. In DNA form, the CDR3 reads TGTGCCAGCAGTGGGTACAGGGGGGGGCTTACAGATACGCAGTATTTT.

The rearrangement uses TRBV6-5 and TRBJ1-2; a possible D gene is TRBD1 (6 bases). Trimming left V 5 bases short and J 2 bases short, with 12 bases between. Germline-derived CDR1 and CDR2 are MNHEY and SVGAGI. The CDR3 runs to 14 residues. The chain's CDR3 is CASSTQDSNYGYTF. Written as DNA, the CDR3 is TGTGCCAGCAGTACCCAGGACAGCAACTATGGCTACACCTTC.

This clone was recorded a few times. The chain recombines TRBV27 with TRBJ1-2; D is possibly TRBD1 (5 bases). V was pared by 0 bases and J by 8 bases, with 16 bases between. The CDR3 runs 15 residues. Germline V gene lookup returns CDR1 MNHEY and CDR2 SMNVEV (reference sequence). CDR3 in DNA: TGTGCCAGCAGTTTATCGTGGGCCAGTGGGGACGGCTACACCTTC. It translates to CASSLSWASGDGYTF.

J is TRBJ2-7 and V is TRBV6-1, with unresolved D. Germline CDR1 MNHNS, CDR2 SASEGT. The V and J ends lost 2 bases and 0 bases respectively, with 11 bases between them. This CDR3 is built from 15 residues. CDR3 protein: CASSESRRISYEQYF. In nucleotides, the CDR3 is TGTGCCAGCAGTGAAAGCAGGCGCATCTCCTACGAGCAGTACTTC.

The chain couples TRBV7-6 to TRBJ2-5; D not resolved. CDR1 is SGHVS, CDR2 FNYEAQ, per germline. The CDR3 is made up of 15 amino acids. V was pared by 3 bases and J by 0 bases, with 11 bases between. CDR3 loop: CASSLLTENQETQYF. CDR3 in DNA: TGTGCCAGCAGCTTGCTGACGGAAAACCAAGAGACCCAGTACTTC.

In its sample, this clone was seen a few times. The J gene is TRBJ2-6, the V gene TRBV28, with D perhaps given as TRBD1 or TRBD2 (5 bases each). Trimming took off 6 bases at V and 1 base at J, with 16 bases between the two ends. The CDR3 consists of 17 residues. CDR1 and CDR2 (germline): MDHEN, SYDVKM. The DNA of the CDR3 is TGTGCCAGCAGCCCCGGGACGGCTGGTTCTGGGGCCAACGTCCTGACTTTC. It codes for CASSPGTAGSGANVLTF.

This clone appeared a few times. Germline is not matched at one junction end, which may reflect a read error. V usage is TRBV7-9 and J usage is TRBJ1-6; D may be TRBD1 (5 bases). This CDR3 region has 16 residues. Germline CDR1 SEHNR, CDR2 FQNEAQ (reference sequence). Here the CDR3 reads CASSLKDRDGDSRLHF. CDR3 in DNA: TGTGCCAGCAGCTTGAAAGACCGGGACGGGGATTCACGCCTCCACTTT.

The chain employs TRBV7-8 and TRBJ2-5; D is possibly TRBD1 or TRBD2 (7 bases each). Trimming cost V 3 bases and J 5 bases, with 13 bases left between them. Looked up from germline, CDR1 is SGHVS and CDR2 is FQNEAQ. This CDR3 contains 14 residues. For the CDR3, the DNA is TGTGCCAGCAGCTTCAGGGGGGGGGTGGAGACCCAGTACTTC. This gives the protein CASSFRGGVETQYF.

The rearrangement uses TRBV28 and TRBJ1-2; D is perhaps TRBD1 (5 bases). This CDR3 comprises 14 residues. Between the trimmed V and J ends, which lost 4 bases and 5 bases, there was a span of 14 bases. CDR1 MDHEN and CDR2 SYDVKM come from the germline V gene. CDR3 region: CASSSVDRAYGYTF. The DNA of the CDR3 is TGTGCCAGCAGTTCGGTCGACAGAGCATATGGCTACACCTTC.

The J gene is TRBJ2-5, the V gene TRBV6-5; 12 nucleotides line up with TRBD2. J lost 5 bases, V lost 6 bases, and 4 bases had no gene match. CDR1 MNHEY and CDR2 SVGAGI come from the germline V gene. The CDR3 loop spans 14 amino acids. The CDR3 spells CASSDGTSGETQYF. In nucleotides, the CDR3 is TGTGCCAGCAGCGACGGGACTAGCGGGGAGACCCAGTACTTC.

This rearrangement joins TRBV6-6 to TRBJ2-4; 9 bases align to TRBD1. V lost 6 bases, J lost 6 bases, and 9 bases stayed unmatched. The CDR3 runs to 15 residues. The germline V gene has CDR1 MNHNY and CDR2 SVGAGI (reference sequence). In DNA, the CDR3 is TGTGCCAGCAGAGTAGACAGGGGGGGTGGAAACATTCAGTACTTC. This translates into CASRVDRGGGNIQYF.

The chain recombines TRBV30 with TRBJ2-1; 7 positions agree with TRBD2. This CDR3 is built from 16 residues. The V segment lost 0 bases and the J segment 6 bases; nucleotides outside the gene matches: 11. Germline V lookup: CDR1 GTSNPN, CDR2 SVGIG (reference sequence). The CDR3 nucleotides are TGTGCCTGGAGTGTATTCCCAGCGGGGAACAGCAATGAGCAGTTCTTC. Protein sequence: CAWSVFPAGNSNEQFF.